This T cell receptor beta chain appears in the sequencing data of a study of cytomegalovirus exposure and HLA in healthy donors. Amplification used 60 Vbeta primers and 13 Jbeta primers. TCRdb keeps only in-frame clones here, not all; method: immunoSEQ multiplex PCR. The sample has roughly 100,000 clones; around 69% are singletons. Study outcomes and limitations: Most subjects' HLA-A and HLA-B alleles were reportedly predicted from TCR beta sequences. Follow-up analysis later connected one missense variant in DCLRE1C with trimming of TCR beta V- and J-genes. Cytomegalovirus-associated status was assigned to about 150 TCR beta chains.

This CDR3 region has 16 residues. The V end lost 0 bases, the J end lost 2 bases, and 14 bases lay between the germline ends. Germline lookup yields CDR1 MNHEY and CDR2 SMNVEV (reference sequence). As for this clone: Its antigen is not known.

This receptor was obtained from a woman aged 55-69 years in good health and CMV-seropositive. The chain couples TRBV27 to TRBJ2-7, with a tentative D call TRBD1 (5 bases). Sequencing used PBMCs. Here the CDR3 DNA reads TGTGCCAGCAGTTTATCAATTCAGGGTTCTGCCTACGAGCAGTACTTC. This codes for CASSLSIQGSAYEQYF.